Below, one TCR beta chain is given with its context. This clone has only one observation. Its antigen is still unknown. No base quality values were provided; no much bigger clone lies one nucleotide off. The CDR3 contains 15 residues, cysteine and phenylalanine counted. Only the CDR3 region is kept as DNA, spanning 45 bases read in frame from base 1. V ends up 0 bases short and J 6 bases short, with an unmatched junction base count of 4. The germline V gene sets CDR1 to SGHAT and CDR2 to FQNNGV. Receptor libraries were prepared by the immunoSEQ multiplex PCR assay. The multiplex PCR relied on a mix of 60 forward primers for TCR Vbeta segments and 13 reverse primers for TCR Jbeta segments. The CDR3 region of rearranged TCR beta genes was amplified from genomic DNA with a multiplex PCR assay. On the Illumina HiSeq System, the amplified TCR beta libraries were sequenced as 87-base-pair reads. The authors' pipeline ran thus. In a later analysis, tens of millions of unique TCR beta chains were counted across the approximately 640 repertoires, and roughly 9.9 million of these chains were shared by at least two donors. To remove PCR and sequencing errors, raw reads were error-corrected and collapsed into unique sequences using a nearest-neighbor algorithm that merged closely related sequences. V, D and J gene segments were assigned by aligning CDR3 sequences to IMGT reference sequences. For a sequence to be retained, a match of at least six nucleotides to both a V gene segment and a J gene segment was required. A rearrangement counted as productive if the CDR3 had no stop codons and remained in frame with V and J, and every other rearrangement counted as non-productive. CDR3 was defined by IMGT convention, running from the second conserved V-encoded cysteine to the conserved J-encoded phenylalanine. Sequences without an unambiguous match to a single V gene segment were excluded from the earlier analysis of a few hundred of the donors. An earlier analysis of fewer than 750 of the donors classified V segments as functional when productive rearrangements were above 56.7% and as segregating when the standard deviation between donors was above 5%. A statistical classification framework was developed to diagnose cytomegalovirus status using the catalog of TCR beta chain sequences. V and J gene assignment, in a later analysis, came from comparing TCR nucleotide sequences with IMGT/GENE-DB human TR gene sequences. A later analysis assigned CDR3 sequences and most-parsimonious VDJ recombination scenarios with the TCRdist pipeline. A later analysis defined each TCR beta chain by its CDR3 amino acid sequence plus V-gene family, and excluded reads lacking a unique V-gene family. In a later analysis, 450 to 600 highly shared, low-generation-probability nucleotide sequences were removed to address suspected cross-contamination and a sequencing artifact. A later analysis calculated a clonal expansion index for each public chain from normalized within-repertoire ranks of inferred template counts. In a later analysis, generation probabilities were computed with a VDJ recombination model fitted to out-of-frame rearrangements, and the resulting probabilities were checked against IGoR. Hypergeometric tests were used in a later analysis to score TCR-TCR, TCR-HLA and TCR-CMV co-occurrence, with a repertoire-size bias correction applied to the TCR pairs. In a later analysis, false discovery rates were estimated by permuting HLA or CMV assignments 20 times. In a later analysis, co-occurring TCRs were grouped with DBSCAN, and TCRdist sequence similarity was added when clustering was performed within HLA-allele-positive subsets. Repertoires with fewer than 30,000 or more than 120,000 public chains were left out of co-occurrence clustering, as were about 5 repertoires with anomalous nucleotide sharing. The table comes from immuneACCESS by way of TCRdb, which keeps in-frame sequences with V and J called. Part of the clones is missing from these tables; in studies checked, under half for an unresolved V gene and the rest for unknown reasons. That table supplies the V and J calls and clone size; D and trimming were determined from the DNA. In this sample the table shows about 150,000 clones, about two thirds of which occur a single time. The ten largest clonotypes hold roughly a tenth of the sample.

In total, roughly 670 healthy bone marrow donors made up the cohort. At the time of sampling, all cohort members were nominally healthy, though unrecorded immune exposures were likely present. The donor tested CMV seropositive, placing the donor among the roughly 270 seropositive members of the cohort. Every donor gave a peripheral blood sample, and the peripheral blood mononuclear cells from that sample were used for TCR beta sequencing. Genomic DNA extraction from the blood cell samples was performed with the Qiagen DNeasy Blood Extraction Kit. This specimen belongs to a study of cytomegalovirus exposure and HLA in healthy donors (dated by TCRdb to between 2016 and 2019). Regarding the complete study: In an earlier analysis of approximately 640 of the donors, less than 350 Gb of sequence data and 90 million to 120 million unique TCR beta sequences from about 190 million T cells were reported. An early release covering 500 to 750 HLA-typed donors comprised roughly 300 gigabases of sequencing data and roughly 85 million unique TCR sequences. Of the approximately 400 genotyped donors, less than 85% were placed in the genetic ancestry cluster associated with self-reported Caucasian donors. The aim of the study was to test whether cataloging public T cell receptors could identify signatures of past pathogen exposure. Using immunosequencing, the study profiled T cell repertoires from 640 or so subjects and related those repertoires to cytomegalovirus serostatus. Besides the first cohort of 666 subjects, a separate validation cohort made up of over a hundred different subjects was used. To predict cytomegalovirus infection status, the study brought together high-throughput TCR immunosequencing, statistical association of individual TCRs with disease status, and machine learning. To study patterns of TCR occurrence, a later analysis re-analyzed previously published TCR beta repertoires from 666 donors and added high-resolution HLA genotyping. Rather than drawing on any new phenotypic data, the later analysis identified candidate immune exposures from TCR beta sequences and the way those sequences occurred across donors. In an earlier analysis of over 550 of the donors, high-throughput TCR beta sequencing was used to judge whether each TCR beta V gene segment behaved as functional or pseudogenic. Donor age, sex, ethnicity and CMV serostatus were compiled alongside the repertoire data. Genome-wide SNP genotypes for about 65% of the roughly 700 donors were used in a later genetic analysis, which treated that subset as a discovery cohort. All discovery cohort repertoires had been generated using a single sequencing platform. HLA typing covered class I and class II loci at four-digit resolution. Typing coverage varied by locus: roughly 629-640 donors for A, B, C, DRB1 and DQB1; approximately 560 for DQA1; more than 600 for DPA1; fewer than 480 for DPB1. About 5 DR-DQ haplotypes were handled as single units for association and clustering, since linkage in the cohort was strong. Among about 360 genotyped donors of the cohort, an average of roughly 240,000 unique TCR beta nucleotide sequences were sequenced per donor, about a sixth of them non-productive. Overall study results and their limits: Because counts were too low, seventeen rarely observed V segments, including chromosome 9 orphons, were left out of the earlier analysis of about 620 of the donors. For the cohort, immune exposure information was limited to CMV serostatus. Correlated functional status among segregating V segments might reflect linkage disequilibrium, but an unknown experimental factor could not be ruled out. Because the 87-base-pair reads could not distinguish some IMGT-functional V segments, including TRBV6-2 and TRBV6-3, those segments were excluded. HLA typing was unavailable for some donors at each locus, so association tests used only the typed subset. A later analysis found that HLA-associated TCR beta chains were more clonally expanded and had lower generation probabilities than equally common non-associated chains. According to the authors, the approach could potentially be generalized to other disease states and immunological phenotypes. In a later analysis, TCR association rates were found to vary across HLA loci, with the most associated TCRs seen for DRB1 alleles and the fewest for HLA-C alleles. According to a later genetic analysis, donors in an Asian-associated ancestry cluster had fewer N-insertions in productive TCRs than the approximately 630-donor mean. The cohort was sequenced for TCR beta chains only, and without alpha or paired-chain data the features that could be detected were limited. A later analysis found that most CMV-associated TCR beta chains appeared HLA-restricted, with HLA associations seemingly driven largely by CMV exposure. The study listed approximately 150 TCR beta chains as associated with cytomegalovirus. In an earlier analysis of several hundred of the donors, most TCR beta V segments were observed in productive rearrangements about 87% or about 30% of the time, broadly matching IMGT annotations. Roughly uniform sequencing depth across donors was assumed in presence/absence analyses, although this assumption may not hold. In a later analysis, several top co-occurrence clusters were reported to appear linked to parvovirus B19, influenza, CMV and Epstein-Barr virus. Cytomegalovirus status was reported to be diagnosed by the classifier with high specificity and sensitivity in both the original and validation cohorts. Most TCR sequences were observed very rarely across donors, whereas some public TCRs were present in many individuals. A further reported finding was that TCR beta sequences accurately predicted the HLA-A and HLA-B alleles for most subjects in the first cohort. Specific HLA alleles were associated with 15,000 to 20,000 TCR beta sequences at a false discovery rate of 0.05 in a later analysis. A cluster of highly shared sequence variants was judged likely to represent a technical artifact of the sequencing pipeline. Assigning TCR associations to individual alleles was difficult when HLA alleles, especially DR and DQ, strongly co-occurred. An association between a missense DCLRE1C variant and V-gene and J-gene trimming of TCR beta chains was found in a later genetic analysis and replicated in an independent cohort. Three of the identified cytomegalovirus-associated TCR beta chains were confirmed in vitro to be specific for cytomegalovirus antigens.

The receptor comes from a man between 25 and 39 years old in good health and CMV-seropositive. The sequenced sample was PBMCs. This sequence uses TRBV11-2 and TRBJ1-5; 8 middle bases align to TRBD1. The CDR3 region: CASSLEGTGGQPQHF. The DNA is TGTGCCAGCAGCTTAGAAGGGACAGGCGGTCAGCCCCAGCATTTT.